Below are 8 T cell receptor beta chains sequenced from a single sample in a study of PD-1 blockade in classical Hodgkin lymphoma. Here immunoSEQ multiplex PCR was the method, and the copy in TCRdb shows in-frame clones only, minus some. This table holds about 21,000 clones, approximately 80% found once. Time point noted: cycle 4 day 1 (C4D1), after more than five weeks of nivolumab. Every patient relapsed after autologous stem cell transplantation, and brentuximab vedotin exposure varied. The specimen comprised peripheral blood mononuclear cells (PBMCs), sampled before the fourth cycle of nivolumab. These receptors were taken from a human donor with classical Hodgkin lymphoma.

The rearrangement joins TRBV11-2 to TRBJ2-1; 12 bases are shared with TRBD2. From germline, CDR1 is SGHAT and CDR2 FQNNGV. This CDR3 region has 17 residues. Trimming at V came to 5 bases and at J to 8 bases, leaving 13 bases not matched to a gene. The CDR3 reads CASSRVPSGGAGDEQFF. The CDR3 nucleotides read TGTGCCAGCAGCCGAGTACCTAGCGGGGGGGCCGGAGATGAGCAGTTCTTC.

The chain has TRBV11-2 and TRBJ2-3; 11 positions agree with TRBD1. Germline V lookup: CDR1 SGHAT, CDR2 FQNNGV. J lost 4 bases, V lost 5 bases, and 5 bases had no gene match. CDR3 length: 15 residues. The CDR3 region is CASSPWGQGADTQYF. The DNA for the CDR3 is TGTGCCAGCAGCCCCTGGGGACAGGGGGCAGATACGCAGTATTTT.

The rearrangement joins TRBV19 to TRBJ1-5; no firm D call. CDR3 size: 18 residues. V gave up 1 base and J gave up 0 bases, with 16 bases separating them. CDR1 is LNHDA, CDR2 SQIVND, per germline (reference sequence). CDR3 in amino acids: CASSIGPGTTYSNQPQHF. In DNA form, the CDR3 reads TGTGCCAGTAGTATAGGCCCAGGAACAACTTATAGCAATCAGCCCCAGCATTTT. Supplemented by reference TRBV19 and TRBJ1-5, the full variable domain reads DGGITQSPKYLFRKEGQNVTLSCEQNLNHDAMYWYRQDPGQGLRLIYYSQIVNDFQKGDIAEGYSVSREKKESFPLTVTSAQKNPTAFYLCASSIGPGTTYSNQPQHFGDGTRLSIL.

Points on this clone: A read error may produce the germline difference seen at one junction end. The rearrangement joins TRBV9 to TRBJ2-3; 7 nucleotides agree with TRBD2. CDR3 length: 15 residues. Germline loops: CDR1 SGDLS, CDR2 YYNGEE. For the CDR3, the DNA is TGTGTCAGCACCAGTCGGGGAGGGACCACAGATACGCAGTATTTT. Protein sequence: CVSTSRGGTTDTQYF.

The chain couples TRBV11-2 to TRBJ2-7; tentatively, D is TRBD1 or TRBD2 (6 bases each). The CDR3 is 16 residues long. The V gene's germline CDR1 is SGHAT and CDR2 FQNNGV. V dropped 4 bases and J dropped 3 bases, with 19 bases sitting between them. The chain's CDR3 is CASSWLGGLRGYEQYF. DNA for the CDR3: TGTGCCAGCAGCTGGTTGGGGGGACTCAGGGGCTACGAGCAGTACTTC. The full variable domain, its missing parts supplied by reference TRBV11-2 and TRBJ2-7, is EAGVAQSPRYKIIEKRQSVAFWCNPISGHATLYWYQQILGQGPKLLIQFQNNGVVDDSQLPKDRFSAERLKGVDSTLKIQPAKLEDSAVYLCASSWLGGLRGYEQYFGPGTRLTVT.

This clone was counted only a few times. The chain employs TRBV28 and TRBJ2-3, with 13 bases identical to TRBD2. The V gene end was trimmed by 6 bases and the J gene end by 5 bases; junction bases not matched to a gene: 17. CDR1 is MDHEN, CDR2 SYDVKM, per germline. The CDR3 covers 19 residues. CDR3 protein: CASRQPPPTSGGARDTQYF. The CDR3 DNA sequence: TGTGCCAGCAGACAACCGCCCCCCACTAGCGGGGGGGCGAGAGATACGCAGTATTTT.

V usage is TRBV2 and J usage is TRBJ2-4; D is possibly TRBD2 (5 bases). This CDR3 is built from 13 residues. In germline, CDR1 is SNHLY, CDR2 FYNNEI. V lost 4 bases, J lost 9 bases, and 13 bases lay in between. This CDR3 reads CASSGVDRGIQYF. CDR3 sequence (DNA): TGTGCCAGCAGTGGCGTAGATCGGGGCATTCAGTACTTC.

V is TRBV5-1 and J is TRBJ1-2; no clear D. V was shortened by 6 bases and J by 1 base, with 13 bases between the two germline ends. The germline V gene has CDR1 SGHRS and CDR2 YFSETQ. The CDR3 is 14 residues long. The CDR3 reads CASTTLEGNYGYTF. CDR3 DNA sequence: TGCGCCAGCACCACTCTGGAGGGTAACTATGGCTACACCTTC.